The clone carrying this T cell receptor (beta chain) occurred a few times. Its antigen is undetermined. The data were obtained in a study of T-cell memory formation after mild COVID-19. Whole-study findings and limits: Of the contracting clones, CD4+ ones lay mainly in CM and EM, and CD8+ ones in EMRA.

TCRdb called the 5' RACE reads again in MiXCR, with one record for every CDR3 protein. The sample includes hundreds of thousands of distinct CDR3 sequences, more than 15% of them seen just once. This CDR3 comprises 14 residues. The V and J ends lost 3 bases and 8 bases respectively, with 17 bases between them. Germline lookup yields CDR1 SGDLS and CDR2 YYNGEE. The rearrangement uses TRBV9 and TRBJ1-2, with D unclear. The specimen sequenced was PBMCs or a T cell subset sorted from them (not recorded which). This clonotype originated in an adult woman who had mild COVID-19 (a few samples of this study predate the infection). Cell type and time point are not known. The CDR3, as DNA: TGTGCCAGCAGCGCGGTAGGGTCAGCCCCAGGCTACACCTTC. Translated: CASSAVGSAPGYTF.